Only a few counts were recorded for the clone carrying this T cell receptor beta chain. The data originate from a study of cytomegalovirus exposure and HLA in healthy donors. This PCR relied on a set of 60 Vbeta primers and 13 Jbeta primers. The method was immunoSEQ multiplex PCR; TCRdb's version includes in-frame clones alone and lacks a portion of them. The sample has 170,000 or so clones; around 83% are singletons. This CDR3 is built from 14 residues. The germline V gene encodes CDR1 MNHEY and CDR2 SVGAGI. The V end was cut by 7 bases, the J end by 0 bases, with 13 bases between. The sequenced sample consisted of PBMCs. V gene TRBV6-5 combines with J gene TRBJ2-7; D is possibly TRBD2 (6 bases). The TCR comes from a man between 45 and 60 years old in good health and CMV-seropositive. CDR3 in DNA: TGTGCCAGCACTCGGGACTTTAGCTCCTACGAGCAGTACTTC. Residues: CASTRDFSSYEQYF.